The 24 T cell receptor beta chains below all came from one sample that was sequenced in a study of shared clonotypes between healthy human individuals. Only in-frame clones appear in the TCRdb table, and some are missing; sequencing was by immunoSEQ multiplex PCR. The table has over a million clones, 95% to 99% seen once. The sequenced sample consisted of naive CD4+ T cells sorted from blood. Subset: CD45RA+ positively selected. These TCRs come from a man between 25 and 39 years old in good health.

The chain employs TRBV5-6 and TRBJ2-1, with TRBD1 as a possible D gene (5 bases). The CDR3 runs 15 residues. Trimming left V 4 bases short and J 0 bases short, with 11 bases between. Germline V gene data show CDR1 as SGHDT and CDR2 as YYEEEE. The DNA of the CDR3 is TGTGCCAGCAGCCCCGACAGAAGCTCCTACAATGAGCAGTTCTTC. Amino acids: CASSPDRSSYNEQFF.

The V gene is TRBV5-1, the J gene TRBJ2-3; 14 positions match TRBD2. Trimming took 4 bases from V and 1 from J; bases not matched to a gene: 20. The CDR3 length is 22 residues. The V gene's germline CDR1 is SGHRS and CDR2 YFSETQ. The CDR3 coding sequence is TGCGCCAGCAGCCCGTGGGGACTAGCGGGGGCCGCCGCACAGATCCGCACAGATACGCAGTATTTT. Its protein is CASSPWGLAGAAAQIRTDTQYF. The entire variable domain, with the rest obtained from reference TRBV5-1 and TRBJ2-3, is as follows: KAGVTQTPRYLIKTRGQQVTLSCSPISGHRSVSWYQQTPGQGLQFLFEYFSETQRNKGNFPGRFSGRQFSNSRSEMNVSTLELGDSALYLCASSPWGLAGAAAQIRTDTQYFGPGTRLTVL.

DNA for the CDR3: TGTGCCAGCTCTCAGTTACAGGGGGCTGATGAAAAACTGTTTTTT. Protein product: CASSQLQGADEKLFF. The chain carries TRBV18 and TRBJ1-4; 9 nucleotides align to TRBD1. Germline V gene lookup returns CDR1 KGHSH and CDR2 LQKENI. This CDR3 is 15 amino acids long. Germline trimming cut 6 bases from V and 6 bases from J; bases unmatched to any gene: 8.

This rearrangement joins TRBV19 to TRBJ2-7; 8 nucleotides match TRBD2. The CDR3 extends over 15 amino acids. V shed 5 bases and J 5 bases; nucleotides not matched to a gene: 11. Germline V gives CDR1 LNHDA, CDR2 SQIVND (reference sequence). DNA for the CDR3: TGTGCCAGTAGTCCCCGGGGGGGCTGGTTCAACGAGCAGTACTTC. It translates to CASSPRGGWFNEQYF.

The chain carries TRBV28 and TRBJ2-7, with D perhaps being TRBD1 or TRBD2 (5 bases each). Germline V CDR1 and CDR2: MDHEN, SYDVKM. The CDR3 has 16 residues. The V and J ends lost 8 bases and 2 bases respectively, with 22 bases between them. CDR3 DNA: TGTGCCAGCCTCCCCTCCGGGGCAGTTCAAACCTACGAGCAGTACTTC. Amino acid sequence: CASLPSGAVQTYEQYF. Looking up the rest from reference TRBV28 and TRBJ2-7 gives the full variable domain: DVKVTQSSRYLVKRTGEKVFLECVQDMDHENMFWYRQDPGLGLRLIYFSYDVKMKEKGDIPEGYSVSREKKERFSLILESASTNQTSMYLCASLPSGAVQTYEQYFGPGTRLTVT.

This rearrangement joins TRBV5-1 to TRBJ2-1; no clear D gene. Germline V CDR1 and CDR2: SGHRS, YFSETQ. V was cut by 4 bases and J by 0 bases, with 8 bases left in between. The CDR3 runs to 14 residues. The CDR3 loop reads CASSPQNSYNEQFF. Written as DNA, the CDR3 is TGCGCCAGCAGCCCTCAAAACTCCTACAATGAGCAGTTCTTC.

The chain carries TRBV28 and TRBJ2-3; tentatively, D is TRBD1 or TRBD2 (6 bases each). V shed 3 bases and J shed 4 bases, with 14 bases lying between them. This CDR3 spans 15 amino acids. Germline V CDR1 and CDR2: MDHEN, SYDVKM. The CDR3 DNA is TGTGCCAGCAGTTTCGGGGGCTACCCCCCAGATACGCAGTATTTT. As protein: CASSFGGYPPDTQYF.

The chain links TRBV18 to TRBJ2-3, with 10 nucleotides matching TRBD2. Germline CDR1 KGHSH, CDR2 LQKENI. This CDR3 contains 16 residues. Losses at the gene ends were 5 bases for V and 1 base for J; bases not matched to a gene: 6. CDR3 loop: CASSAMLAGGTDTQYF. CDR3 DNA: TGTGCCAGCTCAGCTATGCTAGCGGGAGGCACAGATACGCAGTATTTT.

This chain's CDR3 is CASSRSGGPTFGSSYNEQFF. The CDR3, as DNA: TGCGCCAGCAGCCGGTCCGGGGGTCCGACCTTCGGGAGCTCCTACAATGAGCAGTTCTTC. The genes are TRBV5-1 and TRBJ2-1, with a tentative D call TRBD2 (6 bases). CDR3 length equals 20 residues. V shed 4 bases and J shed 0 bases, with 26 bases lying between them. Germline V gene lookup returns CDR1 SGHRS and CDR2 YFSETQ. Variable domain in full (rest from reference TRBV5-1 and TRBJ2-1): KAGVTQTPRYLIKTRGQQVTLSCSPISGHRSVSWYQQTPGQGLQFLFEYFSETQRNKGNFPGRFSGRQFSNSRSEMNVSTLELGDSALYLCASSRSGGPTFGSSYNEQFFGPGTRLTVL.

The chain uses TRBV10-3 and TRBJ2-3; perhaps TRBD2 as D (5 bases). The V and J ends lost 0 bases and 1 base respectively, with 11 bases between them. The CDR3 totals 16 residues. Germline V gene sequence: CDR1 ENHRY, CDR2 SYGVKD. Here the CDR3 reads CAISESEDLRTDTQYF. For the CDR3, the DNA is TGTGCCATCAGTGAGTCGGAGGACCTCCGCACAGATACGCAGTATTTT.

V usage is TRBV18 and J usage is TRBJ2-6; D is uncertain. CDR1 is KGHSH, CDR2 LQKENI, per germline. Trimming took off 5 bases at V and 1 base at J, with 18 bases between the two ends. CDR3 length equals 18 residues. CDR3 sequence (DNA): TGTGCCAGCTCATTCGGGTCTGCTGGTATGTCTGGGGCCAACGTCCTGACTTTC. Residues: CASSFGSAGMSGANVLTF.

The chain joins TRBV15 to TRBJ2-1; D uncertain. The CDR3 covers 13 residues. Germline V gene data show CDR1 as LNHNV and CDR2 as YYDKDF (reference sequence). V was clipped by 0 bases and J by 10 bases, with 10 bases between them. CDR3 protein: CATSREGFREQFF. CDR3 coding DNA: TGTGCCACCAGCAGAGAGGGTTTCCGGGAGCAGTTCTTC.

The rearrangement links TRBV7-2 to TRBJ2-7; TRBD2 matches at 8 bases. There are 14 residues in the CDR3. Germline V gene data show CDR1 as SGHTA and CDR2 as FQGNSA. The V and J ends lost 3 bases and 2 bases, in that order; junction bases with no gene match: 3. CDR3 loop: CASSFSSGPYEQYF. Written as DNA, the CDR3 is TGTGCCAGCAGCTTCTCTAGCGGGCCCTACGAGCAGTACTTC.

J is TRBJ1-5 and V is TRBV18; D not resolved. CDR3 length equals 17 residues. V was clipped by 3 bases and J by 0 bases, with 15 bases between them. CDR1 and CDR2 from the germline V gene are KGHSH and LQKENI. The CDR3 nucleotides read TGTGCCAGCTCACCGAGTCAAATTGGTGTTAGCAATCAGCCCCAGCATTTT. It is translated as CASSPSQIGVSNQPQHF.

The chain employs TRBV7-9 and TRBJ2-3, with D tentatively TRBD2 (6 bases). V lost 7 bases, J lost 4 bases, and 18 bases lay in between. The CDR3 loop spans 15 amino acids. The V gene's germline CDR1 is SEHNR and CDR2 FQNEAQ (reference sequence). CDR3 in DNA: TGTGCCAGCATCCCCCTGGGGGGTGGCCCAGATACGCAGTATTTT. This encodes CASIPLGGGPDTQYF.

The chain recombines TRBV5-1 with TRBJ2-3; D is unclear. This CDR3 is built from 16 residues. Deletions cut 4 bases from V and 7 bases from J, with 22 bases between. The germline gives CDR1 SGHRS, CDR2 YFSETQ. DNA for the CDR3: TGCGCCAGCAGCCTTACGACTCCTCGCCAGCTTAATACGCAGTATTTT. Amino acid sequence: CASSLTTPRQLNTQYF.

The rearrangement uses TRBV4-1 and TRBJ2-4, with TRBD1 as a possible D gene (6 bases). V shed 4 bases and J shed 1 base, with 11 bases lying between them. The germline CDR1 and CDR2 sequences are MGHRA and YSYEKL. The CDR3 length is 15 residues. DNA for the CDR3: TGCGCCAGCAGCCCCTCTACAGGGGCCAAAAACATTCAGTACTTC. Encoded protein: CASSPSTGAKNIQYF.

The chain is built from TRBV2 and TRBJ1-5, with TRBD1 matching 7 bases. The V segment lost 8 bases and the J segment 0 bases; nucleotides outside the gene matches: 13. Germline V gives CDR1 SNHLY, CDR2 FYNNEI. The CDR3 totals 17 residues. The CDR3 loop reads CASGYSGQAYSNQPQHF. The CDR3 DNA sequence: TGTGCCAGCGGGTATAGTGGACAGGCCTATAGCAATCAGCCCCAGCATTTT.

V is TRBV7-8 and J is TRBJ2-3, with 7 bases lining up with TRBD1. V lost 2 bases and J lost 1; bases outside the gene matches: 9. CDR3 size: 17 residues. Germline V gives CDR1 SGHVS, CDR2 FQNEAQ. The CDR3 sequence: CASSLSRQGRGTDTQYF. In DNA form, the CDR3 reads TGTGCCAGCAGCTTATCAAGACAGGGTAGAGGCACAGATACGCAGTATTTT. Full variable domain (rest looked up from reference TRBV7-8 and TRBJ2-3): GAGVSQSPRYKVAKRGQDVALRCDPISGHVSLFWYQQALGQGPEFLTYFQNEAQLDKSGLPSDRFFAERPEGSVSTLKIQRTQQEDSAVYLCASSLSRQGRGTDTQYFGPGTRLTVL.

J is TRBJ2-7 and V is TRBV28; unclear D gene. Germline V gene lookup returns CDR1 MDHEN and CDR2 SYDVKM. The CDR3 loop spans 12 amino acids. Trimming shortened V by 5 bases and J by 6 bases, and 11 bases separated the two germline ends. CDR3 nucleotide sequence: TGTGCCAGCAGTGACGGAAGACGCGAGCAGTACTTC. It yields the protein CASSDGRREQYF. Filled out from reference TRBV28 and TRBJ2-7, the complete variable domain reads DVKVTQSSRYLVKRTGEKVFLECVQDMDHENMFWYRQDPGLGLRLIYFSYDVKMKEKGDIPEGYSVSREKKERFSLILESASTNQTSMYLCASSDGRREQYFGPGTRLTVT.

This rearrangement joins TRBV29-1 to TRBJ2-5, with 10 bases identical to TRBD2. CDR1 is SQVTM and CDR2 is ANQGSEA in the germline V gene. CDR3 length: 14 residues. After removal of 4 bases from V and 7 bases from J, the junction contained 9 bases not matched to a gene. CDR3 bases: TGCAGCGTTGGGGCTAGCGGGAGCCGTGTGACCCAGTACTTC. Translated: CSVGASGSRVTQYF. The variable domain in full, completed from reference TRBV29-1 and TRBJ2-5, reads SAVISQKPSRDICQRGTSLTIQCQVDSQVTMMFWYRQQPGQSLTLIATANQGSEATYESGFVIDKFPISRPNLTFSTLTVSNMSPEDSSIYLCSVGASGSRVTQYFGPGTRLLVL.

In this sample, this clone turned up once. This chain links TRBV28 with TRBJ1-1; 9 bases align to TRBD1. Losses at the gene ends were 5 bases for V and 9 bases for J; bases not matched to a gene: 7. The CDR3 loop spans 13 amino acids. Germline CDR1 is MDHEN and CDR2 is SYDVKM. This chain's CDR3 is CASSTGGAAQAFF. In DNA, the CDR3 is TGTGCCAGCAGTACAGGGGGCGCGGCCCAAGCTTTCTTT. Drawing the rest from reference TRBV28 and TRBJ1-1, the complete variable domain is DVKVTQSSRYLVKRTGEKVFLECVQDMDHENMFWYRQDPGLGLRLIYFSYDVKMKEKGDIPEGYSVSREKKERFSLILESASTNQTSMYLCASSTGGAAQAFFGQGTRLTVV.

The rearrangement joins TRBV18 to TRBJ2-7, with no clear D. CDR1 and CDR2 (germline): KGHSH, LQKENI. V was pared by 2 bases and J by 3 bases, with 11 bases between. The CDR3 sequence is 14 residues long. CDR3 region: CASSPSVSIYEQYF. CDR3 sequence (DNA): TGTGCCAGCTCACCATCGGTCAGCATCTACGAGCAGTACTTC.

The chain has TRBV7-8 and TRBJ1-1; possible D gene TRBD1, 6 bases. V was shortened by 5 bases and J by 6 bases, with 16 bases between the two germline ends. The CDR3 has 14 residues. Germline CDR1 and CDR2: SGHVS and FQNEAQ. CDR3: CASSPRGRGAEAFF. The CDR3, as DNA: TGTGCCAGCAGCCCTAGGGGGAGGGGAGCTGAAGCTTTCTTT.